One and the same sample provided the 11 T cell receptor beta chains below, sequenced in a study of T-cell reconstitution after alpha-beta-depleted transplantation in children. Unique molecular identifiers were incorporated during preparation of the TCRbeta library. TCRdb processed the PCR reads anew with MiXCR; each CDR3 protein has one entry. The data hold approximately 500,000 distinct CDR3 sequences, with 20% to 30% observed a single time. The source material was PBMCs, sampled before TCRalphabeta/CD19-depleted stem cell transplant. The source is a boy in the first two years of life with Wiskott-Aldrich syndrome, due to receive a stem cell transplant.

The chain is built from TRBV5-1 and TRBJ2-5; 10 nucleotides line up with TRBD2. From germline, CDR1 is SGHRS and CDR2 YFSETQ. The length of the CDR3 is 16 residues. Trimming cost V 4 bases and J 5 bases; bases outside gene matches: 11. The CDR3 here is CASSVVAGGPGETQYF. The DNA of the CDR3 is TGCGCCAGCAGCGTGGTAGCGGGAGGCCCAGGGGAGACCCAGTACTTC.

This clonotype was seen only a few times. The V call is TRBV6-4, the J call TRBJ2-1; 8 nucleotides agree with TRBD2. The CDR3 spans 14 residues. With V trimmed by 7 bases and J by 4 bases, 6 bases remained unmatched. Germline V lookup: CDR1 MRHNA, CDR2 SNTAGT. For the CDR3, the DNA is TGTGCCAGCACGGCGGTAGCGGGGTACAATGAGCAGTTCTTC. Residues: CASTAVAGYNEQFF.

This clonotype showed up just a few times. CDR3 amino acids: CSARQSANYGYTF. The CDR3 DNA reads as TGCAGTGCTAGGCAGAGCGCTAACTATGGCTACACCTTC. The chain couples TRBV20-1 to TRBJ1-2; D unclear. Trimming shortened V by 3 bases and J by 0 bases, and 8 bases separated the two germline ends. The V gene's germline CDR1 is DFQATT and CDR2 SNEGSKA (reference sequence). The CDR3 extends over 13 amino acids.

The chain has TRBV20-1 and TRBJ2-5, with D unclear. This CDR3 has 13 amino acids. Trimming stripped 0 bases from V and 3 bases from J, with 8 bases between. Germline loops: CDR1 DFQATT, CDR2 SNEGSKA (reference sequence). The CDR3 is CSAREPPKETQYF. For the CDR3, the DNA is TGCAGTGCTAGAGAGCCCCCGAAAGAGACCCAGTACTTC.

This rearrangement joins TRBV27 to TRBJ2-3; D remains unclear. Germline CDR1 reads MNHEY; CDR2 reads SMNVEV (reference sequence). Trimming took 7 bases from V and 3 from J, leaving 14 bases between them. The CDR3 is 14 amino acids. The CDR3 here is CASTGKGSTDTQYF. CDR3 DNA sequence: TGTGCCAGCACCGGAAAGGGAAGTACAGATACGCAGTATTTT.

The CDR3 coding sequence is TGCAGTGCTAGTAGACTAGCGGGAGGGAGCCAAGAGACCCAGTACTTC. Translation gives CSASRLAGGSQETQYF. The chain combines TRBV20-1 with TRBJ2-5; TRBD2 matches at 14 bases. Germline-derived CDR1 and CDR2 are DFQATT and SNEGSKA (reference sequence). The junction had 4 bases not matched to a gene; V was cut back by 3 bases and J by 1 base. The CDR3 is 16 residues long.

This clonotype was detected only a few times. The rearrangement links TRBV5-1 to TRBJ2-1; TRBD2 might be the D (7 bases). The CDR3 length is 16 residues. Trimming removed 2 bases at V and 4 bases at J, with 16 bases between. CDR1 is SGHRS, CDR2 YFSETQ, per germline. The CDR3 region is CASSLSPGEGYNEQFF. The CDR3 bases are TGCGCCAGCAGCTTATCCCCAGGGGAGGGATACAATGAGCAGTTCTTC.

The rearrangement joins TRBV20-1 to TRBJ2-2, with TRBD1 matching over 7 bases. The V gene's germline CDR1 is DFQATT and CDR2 SNEGSKA (reference sequence). V shed 3 bases and J 7 bases; nucleotides not matched to a gene: 14. This CDR3 comprises 16 residues. The CDR3 DNA sequence: TGCAGTGCTAGCGATCGTCGCAGGGGGTATGGCGGGGAGCTGTTTTTT. This translates into CSASDRRRGYGGELFF.

The chain joins TRBV20-1 to TRBJ2-5, with D uncertain. V dropped 0 bases and J dropped 3 bases, with 11 bases sitting between them. This CDR3 comprises 14 residues. Germline lookup yields CDR1 DFQATT and CDR2 SNEGSKA (reference sequence). The CDR3 coding sequence is TGCAGTGCTAGAGATCGGTCCAGAGAAGAGACCCAGTACTTC. This translates into CSARDRSREETQYF.

The chain recombines TRBV27 with TRBJ1-5, with no clear D. This CDR3 is built from 14 residues. The germline V and J ends were trimmed by 5 bases and 3 bases, with 11 bases remaining between them. The germline gives CDR1 MNHEY, CDR2 SMNVEV (reference sequence). This CDR3 reads CASSKVGFNQPQHF. DNA for the CDR3: TGTGCCAGCAGTAAGGTAGGGTTCAATCAGCCCCAGCATTTT.

Worth noting for this clonotype: One junction end disagrees with the germline gene, perhaps due to a read error. The chain couples TRBV5-1 to TRBJ1-1; D may be TRBD1 (5 bases). In germline, CDR1 is SGHRS, CDR2 YFSETQ. There are 16 residues in the CDR3. Written as DNA, the CDR3 is TGCGCCAGCAGTTTGGGGTCTGGGGCAATGAACACTGAAGCTTTCTTT. Its translation: CASSLGSGAMNTEAFF.